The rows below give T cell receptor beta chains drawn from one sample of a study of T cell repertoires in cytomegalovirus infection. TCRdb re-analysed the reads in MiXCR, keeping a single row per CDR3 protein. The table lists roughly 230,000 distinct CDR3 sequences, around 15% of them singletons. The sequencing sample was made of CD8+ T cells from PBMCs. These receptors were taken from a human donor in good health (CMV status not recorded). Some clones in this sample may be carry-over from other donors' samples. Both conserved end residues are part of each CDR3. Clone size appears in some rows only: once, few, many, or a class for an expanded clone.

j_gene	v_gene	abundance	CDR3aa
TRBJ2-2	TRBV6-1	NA	CASSPGLTTRGGTGELFF
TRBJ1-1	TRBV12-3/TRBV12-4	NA	CAMGLGGNTEAFF
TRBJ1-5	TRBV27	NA	CASVRGNQPQHF
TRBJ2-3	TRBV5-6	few	CASSQLLAGGDTQYF
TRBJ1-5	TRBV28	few	CASKSGTGSYQPQHF
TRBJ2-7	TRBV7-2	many	CASSSGTVDEQYF
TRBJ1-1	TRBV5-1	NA	CASQGGQGMLDEAFF
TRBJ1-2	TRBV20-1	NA	CSARVFRGSYGYIF
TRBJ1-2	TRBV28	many	CASSFPDNRHGYTF
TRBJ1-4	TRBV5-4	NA	CASSFGPEGVEKLFF
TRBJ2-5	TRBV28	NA	CASSQLPAGVKETQYF
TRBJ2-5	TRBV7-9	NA	CASSKNTGVEETQYF
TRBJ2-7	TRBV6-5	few	CASSSTGASEQYF
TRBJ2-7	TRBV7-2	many	CASSLWRSSYEQYF
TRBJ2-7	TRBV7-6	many	CASSARLDTSEQYF
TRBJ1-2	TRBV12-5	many	CASGLDPIKGGYTF
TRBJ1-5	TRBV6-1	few	CASSDSGVDRNQPQHF
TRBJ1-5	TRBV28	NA	CASSLLGGTNQPQHF
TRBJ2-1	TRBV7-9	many	CASSLAGSEQFF
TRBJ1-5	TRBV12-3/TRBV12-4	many	CASSSTGEWGNQPQHF
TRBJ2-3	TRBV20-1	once	CSARDFRRTDTQYF
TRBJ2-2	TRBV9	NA	CASSPARGGSGELFF
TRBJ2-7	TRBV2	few	CASSGDRSLYEQYF
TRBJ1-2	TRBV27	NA	CASSSGQGGANYGYTF
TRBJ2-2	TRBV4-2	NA	CASSQDAGQGVLTGELFF
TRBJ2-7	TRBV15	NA	CATSDGYEQYF
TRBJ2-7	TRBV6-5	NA	CASSGQGAGEQYF
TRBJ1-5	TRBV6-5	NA	CASSYSSGPGNQPQHF